Listed below are T cell receptor beta chains from one sample, sequenced in a study of shared clonotypes between healthy human individuals. Only in-frame clones appear in the TCRdb table, and some are missing; sequencing was by immunoSEQ multiplex PCR. The sample includes a few million clones, around 95% seen only once; the top ten take 1.5% to 2%. The sequencing input was naive CD8+ T cells from PBMCs. The receptor source for this set is a man aged 18 to 30 in good health. Some clones in this sample may be carry-over from other donors' samples. CDR3s include the opening cysteine and the closing phenylalanine or tryptophan. The D gene is left open where the match is weak. Size is stated for part of the rows, as once, few or many counts, or as a class when the clone is expanded.

>NA|TRBJ1-2|NA|TRBV21-1
CASSVRVGRIADGYTF
TGTGCCAGCAGCGTACGGGTCGGGCGAATTGCGGATGGCTACACCTTC
>NA|TRBJ2-1|NA|TRBV4-2
CASSQESPGPLNEQFF
TGTGCCAGCAGCCAAGAGAGTCCTGGCCCCCTCAATGAGCAGTTCTTC
>TRBD1|TRBJ1-1|NA|TRBV6-6
CASSWDRMNTEAFF
TGTGCCAGCAGCTGGGACAGGATGAACACTGAAGCTTTCTTT
>NA|TRBJ2-5|NA|TRBV5-8
CAHWGGTQYF
TGTGCCCATTGGGGCGGGACCCAGTACTTC
>NA|TRBJ1-1|NA|TRBV7-9
CASSTRQTPGTEAFF
TGTGCCAGCAGCACCCGACAGACTCCGGGCACTGAAGCTTTCTTT
>TRBD1|TRBJ1-2|NA|TRBV9
CASSASGAAGGWANYGYTF
TGTGCCAGCAGCGCCTCGGGTGCGGCAGGGGGCTGGGCTAACTATGGCTACACCTTC
>NA|TRBJ2-6|NA|TRBV9
CASSASVEGAWANVLTF
TGTGCCAGCAGCGCCTCGGTGGAGGGGGCCTGGGCCAACGTCCTGACTTTC
>TRBD2|TRBJ2-1|NA|TRBV9
CASSAPERESSYNEQFF
TGTGCCAGCAGCGCGCCCGAGCGGGAGAGCTCCTACAATGAGCAGTTCTTC
>NA|TRBJ2-3|NA|TRBV27
CASSPSLKGGADTQYF
TGTGCCAGCAGTCCATCCCTCAAGGGTGGGGCAGATACGCAGTATTTT
>NA|TRBJ1-5|NA|TRBV7-9
CASSSSPGHLSNQPQHF
TGTGCCAGCAGCTCCAGCCCGGGACATCTTAGCAATCAGCCCCAGCATTTT
>NA|TRBJ2-7|NA|TRBV29-1
CSVEGGIAYEQYF
TGCAGCGTTGAAGGCGGGATCGCCTACGAGCAGTACTTC
>NA|TRBJ2-1|NA|TRBV19
CASSIQGFPYNEQFF
TGTGCCAGTAGCATCCAGGGGTTCCCCTACAATGAGCAGTTCTTC
>NA|TRBJ2-7|NA|TRBV9
CASSVDLHPEQYF
TGTGCCAGCAGCGTAGACCTACACCCGGAGCAGTACTTC
>TRBD2|TRBJ2-6|NA|TRBV4-3
CASTGGRTGANVLTF
TGCGCCAGCACTGGCGGGAGGACTGGGGCCAACGTCCTGACTTTC
>NA|TRBJ2-7|NA|TRBV10-1
CASDRIEGPYEQYF
TGCGCCAGCGACCGGATTGAGGGTCCCTACGAGCAGTACTTC
>NA|TRBJ2-1|NA|TRBV5-8
CASSLSSVIDEQFF
TGTGCCAGCAGCTTGAGTTCAGTTATAGATGAGCAGTTCTTC
>TRBD2|TRBJ2-1|NA|TRBV29-1
CSVQGLAGEAYNEQFF
TGCAGCGTTCAGGGACTAGCGGGAGAGGCCTACAATGAGCAGTTCTTC
>TRBD1|TRBJ2-7|NA|TRBV18
CASSPPGQGADEQYF
TGTGCCAGCTCACCACCAGGACAGGGGGCCGACGAGCAGTACTTC
>NA|TRBJ2-2|NA|TRBV5-1
CASSAWGGDTGELFF
TGCGCCAGCTCCGCATGGGGTGGGGACACCGGGGAGCTGTTTTTT
>NA|TRBJ1-5|once|TRBV28
CASSLNRLNQPQHF
TGTGCCAGCAGTTTGAACAGACTCAATCAGCCCCAGCATTTT
>NA|TRBJ2-7|NA|TRBV27
CASSPPGYEQYF
TGTGCCAGCAGTCCTCCCGGTTACGAGCAGTACTTC
>NA|TRBJ2-7|NA|TRBV20-1
CSAPDSEQYF
TGCAGTGCTCCGGACAGCGAGCAGTACTTC
>TRBD1|TRBJ1-1|NA|TRBV28
CASSLPGQPEAFF
TGTGCCAGCAGTCTGCCGGGACAGCCTGAAGCTTTCTTT
>TRBD2|TRBJ2-7|NA|TRBV6-5
CASTTLGTSGDFKYF
TGTGCCAGCACCACCCTCGGGACTAGCGGGGATTTTAAGTACTTC
>NA|TRBJ2-1|NA|TRBV19
CASSARTPPLNEQFF
TGTGCCAGTAGTGCCCGGACCCCGCCCTTGAATGAGCAGTTCTTC
>NA|TRBJ1-2|NA|TRBV7-9
CASSLAGPLYGYTF
TGTGCCAGCAGCTTAGCGGGGCCGCTCTATGGCTACACCTTC
>NA|TRBJ1-2|NA|TRBV27
CASGSRTANYGYTF
TGTGCCAGCGGGTCTCGGACAGCGAACTATGGCTACACCTTC
>NA|TRBJ1-2|NA|TRBV5-6
CASSLVGNYGYTF
TGTGCCAGCAGCTTGGTGGGAAACTATGGCTACACCTTC
>NA|TRBJ1-1|NA|TRBV25-1
CASSAPNPRTFDTEAFF
TGTGCCAGCAGTGCGCCCAACCCCCGTACCTTTGACACTGAAGCTTTCTTT
>NA|TRBJ1-3|NA|TRBV19
CASSAKSVGNTIYF
TGTGCCAGTAGTGCGAAATCAGTTGGAAACACCATATATTTT
>TRBD1|TRBJ2-5|NA|TRBV27
CASSSRDRAPETQYF
TGTGCCAGCAGTTCCCGGGACAGGGCTCCCGAGACCCAGTACTTC
>TRBD2|TRBJ2-1|NA|TRBV5-6
CASSTTSVVEQFF
TGTGCCAGCAGCACTACTAGCGTAGTAGAGCAGTTCTTC
>NA|TRBJ2-2|NA|TRBV28
CASSGDGSSGELFF
TGTGCCAGCAGTGGGGACGGTTCCAGCGGGGAGCTGTTTTTT
>TRBD2|TRBJ2-7|NA|TRBV14
CASSQELAGWAEQYF
TGTGCCAGCAGCCAGGAACTAGCGGGGTGGGCTGAGCAGTACTTC
>TRBD2|TRBJ2-1|NA|TRBV15
CATSIGTSYNEQFF
TGTGCCACCAGCATCGGGACTAGTTACAATGAGCAGTTCTTC
>NA|TRBJ2-7|NA|TRBV5-1
CASSLAGPYEQYF
TGCGCCAGCAGCTTGGCCGGACCCTACGAGCAGTACTTC
>NA|TRBJ2-1|NA|TRBV28
CASRSALTYNEQFF
TGTGCCAGCAGGTCCGCTTTAACCTACAATGAGCAGTTCTTC
>NA|TRBJ1-2|NA|TRBV10-1
CASSSGFSVSGYTF
TGCGCCAGCAGCTCCGGGTTCTCCGTTTCGGGCTACACCTTC
>NA|TRBJ2-6|NA|TRBV29-1
CSVEDKLPGAGANVLTF
TGCAGCGTTGAAGATAAGTTACCGGGTGCTGGGGCCAACGTCCTGACTTTC
>NA|TRBJ1-3|NA|TRBV6-5
CASSLGHSSGNTIYF
TGTGCCAGCAGTTTAGGACATTCCTCTGGAAACACCATATATTTT
>NA|TRBJ1-2|NA|TRBV7-8
CASSHRTEVYGYTF
TGTGCCAGCAGCCACAGGACAGAAGTCTATGGCTACACCTTC